The clone carrying this T cell receptor beta chain appeared once. This sample was taken from a study of blood T cell repertoires in COVID-19. Background on the study: Acute and convalescent COVID-19 specimens originated in the United States, Italy and Spain. Nucleic acid was either cDNA or gDNA, and it came from T cells, B-cell-depleted T cells, or PBMCs.

Authors' processing steps: Nucleated cell counts were estimated from reference gene primer amplification. Measured with immunoSEQ multiplex PCR; TCRdb has only the in-frame clones, and not every one. V and J calls and clone size are copied from that table; D and trimming were computed from the DNA. The data show roughly 51,000 clones, 80% to 90% seen once. Germline values: CDR1 KGHSH, CDR2 LQKENI. The V end lost 2 bases, the J end lost 5 bases, and 13 bases lay between the germline ends. CDR3 size: 15 residues. V is TRBV18 and J is TRBJ1-5; D not certain. Sequenced: peripheral blood. The origin of this receptor is a man aged 45 to 65 with active COVID-19. CDR3 in amino acids: CASSPSDDGDQPQHF. DNA of the CDR3: TGTGCCAGCTCACCATCCGACGACGGGGATCAGCCCCAGCATTTT.